The 29 T cell receptor delta chains below come from one sample, sequenced in a study of gamma-delta T cells after stem cell transplantation. TCRdb used CATT to re-call clones from the RT-PCR reads. The sample shows around 1,300 delta-chain clones, around 43% of them seen only once. Sequencing used gamma-delta T cells. The receptors shown here come from a human donor. It is not recorded whose cells these are; they may come from a transplant donor.

In regard to this clone: A single base separates this from a much larger clone, so it may be a read error. The same CDR3 arises from other DNA sequences in this sample as well. J is TRDJ1 and V is TRDV1, with 8 bases lining up with TRDD3. This CDR3 contains 23 residues. Germline assignment: CDR1 TSWWSYY and CDR2 QGS. The CDR3: CALGELTPRSSRTGGYAGDKLIF. CDR3 DNA: TGTGCCCTTGGGGAACTTACCCCCCGGTCCTCGCGTACTGGGGGGTACGCTGGCGATAAACTCATCTTT.

This clone was counted once. This DNA's translation and the protein TCRdb lists, from a much larger clone, do not match at residue 7, likely due to a read error; the protein shown is translated from the DNA. This sequence joins TRDV2 and TRDJ1, with D possibly being TRDD2 (5 bases). V gave up 2 bases and J gave up 0 bases, with 18 bases separating them. Per the germline V gene, CDR1 is GEAIGNYY and CDR2 is EKD. CDR3 length: 17 amino acids. The CDR3 DNA follows: TGTGCCTGTGACATGCTGGCCCCTACCCTGTACACCGATAAACTCATCTTT. It encodes CACDMLAPTLYTDKLIF.

Concerning this clone: A single base is all that separates this from a far larger clone, so a read error is likely. The rearrangement joins TRDV2 to TRDJ1; D not resolved. V lost 3 bases and J 2 bases, leaving 12 bases between the germline ends. The CDR3 is 14 residues long. The germline gives CDR1 GEAIGNYY, CDR2 EKD. The CDR3 DNA is TGTGCCTGTGACGCGAGATTGCGAACCGATAAACTCATCTTT. Encoded protein: CACDARLRTDKLIF.

By frequency in the sample, this clone is medium-sized. The chain recombines TRDV1 with TRDJ1; 10 nucleotides align to TRDD3. CDR3 length: 20 residues. V shed 1 base, J shed 0 bases, and the junction held 14 bases outside the gene matches. Germline values: CDR1 TSWWSYY, CDR2 QGS. The CDR3 loop is CALGEPGLPSLGDYTDKLIF. In DNA form, the CDR3 reads TGTGCTCTTGGGGAACCAGGCCTTCCTTCACTGGGGGATTACACCGATAAACTCATCTTT.

In regard to this clone: A read error likely explains why the TCRdb protein, taken from a much larger clone, differs from this DNA's translation at residue 6; the protein shown is translated from the DNA. This rearrangement joins TRDV3 to TRDJ1; tentatively, D is TRDD3 (6 bases). CDR1 and CDR2 (germline): TVYSNPD, GDNSRS (reference sequence). The CDR3 is 17 amino acids. The ends were cut back, 5 bases at V and 0 bases at J, with 25 bases in the middle. The CDR3 nucleotides are TGTGCCGCTATACTGAGGGATATGCACCCGTACACCGATAAACTCATCTTT. Translation: CAAILRDMHPYTDKLIF.

With respect to this clone: A clone one base away is much larger, so this may be a read error. This chain uses TRDV1 with TRDJ1; D gene uncertain. This CDR3 has 19 amino acids. The germline gives CDR1 TSWWSYY, CDR2 QGS. Trimming removed 0 bases at V and 2 bases at J, with 22 bases between. CDR3 loop: CALGELLLGRLRRTDKLIF. As DNA, the CDR3 is TGTGCTCTTGGGGAACTCCTTTTGGGCCGTCTACGGCGGACCGATAAACTCATCTTT.

As for this clone: A far larger clone lies a single base away; this is likely a read error. The V call is TRDV1, the J call TRDJ1; 10 nucleotides agree with TRDD3. CDR3 length: 23 residues. CDR1 TSWWSYY and CDR2 QGS come from the germline V gene. Trimming removed 3 bases from V and 2 bases from J; junction bases left unmatched: 27. CDR3 loop: CALGDPRPPTYRLMGDTTDKLIF. In DNA, the CDR3 is TGTGCTCTTGGGGATCCGAGGCCCCCTACGTACAGGTTGATGGGGGATACTACCGATAAACTCATCTTT.

Notes on this clone: A far larger clone is off by one base, so a read error is likely. The chain combines TRDV2 with TRDJ1, with TRDD3 matching 13 bases. With 6 bases clipped from V and 1 base from J, the junction kept 16 bases outside the gene matches. Germline CDR1 is GEAIGNYY and CDR2 is EKD. The CDR3 is 19 amino acids. DNA of the CDR3: TGTGCCTGTCAACTGGGGGATACGTCTGGTCCGAAGAGCACCGATAAACTCATCTTT. It encodes CACQLGDTSGPKSTDKLIF.

In the case of this clone: This likely traces to a read error, being one base from a far larger clone. This rearrangement joins TRDV2 to TRDJ3; 13 bases map to TRDD3. The germline V gene has CDR1 GEAIGNYY and CDR2 EKD. The CDR3 runs to 25 residues. V was pared by 0 bases and J by 2 bases, with 21 bases of the junction left unmatched. The DNA for the CDR3 is TGTGCCTGTGACACCGGCCCGTACTGGGGGATACGACTCAAAGTGGACCCCTGGGACACCCGACAGATGTTTTTC. It codes for CACDTGPYWGIRLKVDPWDTRQMFF.

By share of the sample, this clone is medium-sized. The same CDR3 also results from other DNA sequences found in this sample. This sequence joins TRDV1 and TRDJ1; TRDD3 agrees at 11 bases. The CDR3 contains 22 residues. J lost 3 bases, V lost 2 bases, and 23 bases had no gene match. Germline CDR1 reads TSWWSYY; CDR2 reads QGS. The CDR3: CALGEGLPYWGIEKSRPDKLIF. CDR3 bases: TGTGCTCTTGGGGAAGGCCTTCCGTACTGGGGGATAGAAAAGAGTCGTCCCGATAAACTCATCTTT.

This clone occurred a few times. Mismatch with germline at one junction end may stem from a read error. The same CDR3 also results from other DNA sequences found in this sample. The CDR3 DNA reads TGCGCTCTTGGGGAACTAGCTTCCCTAACTCGGTGGTGGACCGATAAACTCATCTTT. It is translated as CALGELASLTRWWTDKLIF. The chain joins TRDV1 to TRDJ1; D possibly uses TRDD2 or TRDD3 (5 bases each). Germline loops: CDR1 TSWWSYY, CDR2 QGS. This CDR3 is 19 amino acids long.

The sample holds a few counts of this clone. A far larger clone differs by one base, so this is likely a read error. Other DNA sequences in this specimen translate into the identical CDR3. CDR3 amino acids: CACKAGTGGYRWYTDKLIF. CDR3 DNA: TGTGCTTGTAAGGCCGGTACTGGGGGATACCGTTGGTACACCGATAAACTCATCTTT. J is TRDJ1 and V is TRDV3; TRDD3 matches at 12 bases. The CDR3 has 19 amino acids. CDR1 and CDR2 from the germline V gene are TVYSNPD and GDNSRS (reference sequence).

In regard to this clone: A much larger clone differs by one base, so this may be a read error. This sample includes further DNA sequences coding for the same CDR3. The gene calls are TRDV1 and TRDJ1; D is ambiguous. This CDR3 has 21 amino acids. Germline V gene sequence: CDR1 TSWWSYY, CDR2 QGS. Trimming removed 0 bases from V and 1 base from J, with 27 bases in between. The CDR3 DNA reads as TGTGCTCTTGGGGAACTCGACCCACCGGATCTATATATCTACCCCACCGATAAACTCATCTTT. Amino acids: CALGELDPPDLYIYPTDKLIF.

For this clone: With a far larger clone one base away, a read error is the likely cause. The sample has other DNA sequences that encode this CDR3 too. The chain recombines TRDV1 with TRDJ1; 9 bases are a match to TRDD2. Germline loops: CDR1 TSWWSYY, CDR2 QGS. The CDR3 runs 21 residues. The DNA of the CDR3 is TGTGCTCTTGGGGACTCCGACCTCCCTTCCTACAGTGGCTGGGTTGCCGATAAGCTCATCTTT. Its protein is CALGDSDLPSYSGWVADKLIF.

The V and J genes are TRDV2 and TRDJ1, with D unclear. The germline V gene encodes CDR1 GEAIGNYY and CDR2 EKD. The CDR3 is made up of 14 amino acids. Trimming removed 0 bases from V and 9 bases from J, with 16 bases in between. Here the CDR3 DNA reads TGTGCCTGTGACACCTTGGGAGGATTTCGAGAACTCATCTTT. It is translated as CACDTLGGFRELIF.

A word on this clone: The TCRdb protein comes from a much larger clone and disagrees with this DNA's translation at residue 3, likely due to a read error; the protein given here is derived from the DNA. This chain uses TRDV3 with TRDJ1; D gene uncertain. Trimming left V 4 bases short and J 5 bases short, with 17 bases between. Germline V CDR1 and CDR2: TVYSNPD, GDNSRS (reference sequence). The CDR3 has 13 residues. The CDR3 sequence: CACRINPGDKLIF. As DNA, the CDR3 is TGTGCCTGCCGCATAAATCCGGGAGATAAACTCATCTTT.

Comment on this clone: TCRdb pairs this DNA with a much larger clone's protein that differs at residue 7, likely a read error; the protein shown was translated from the DNA. J is TRDJ1 and V is TRDV2, with D uncertain. Trimming cost V 4 bases and J 1 base, with 9 bases left between them. Germline-derived CDR1 and CDR2 are GEAIGNYY and EKD. This CDR3 spans 13 amino acids. This CDR3 is CACDAIRTDKLIF. The DNA for the CDR3 is TGTGCCTGTGATGCTATCCGCACCGATAAACTCATCTTT.

By sample fraction, this clone is medium-sized. This chain links TRDV3 with TRDJ1, with TRDD3 matching over 9 bases. Germline V gives CDR1 TVYSNPD, CDR2 GDNSRS (reference sequence). J lost 0 bases, V lost 0 bases, and 17 bases had no gene match. The CDR3 is 19 amino acids. The chain's CDR3 is CAFRGTTSTGGRDTDKLIF. In nucleotides, the CDR3 is TGTGCCTTTAGGGGGACTACGAGTACTGGGGGACGAGACACCGATAAACTCATCTTT.

As regards this clone: A read error is the likely source, as a far larger clone sits one nucleotide away. The chain recombines TRDV2 with TRDJ1; possibly TRDD3 for D (6 bases). Looked up from germline, CDR1 is GEAIGNYY and CDR2 is EKD. CDR3 length equals 19 residues. Trimming removed 1 base from V and 3 bases from J, with 26 bases in between. For the CDR3, the DNA is TGTGCCTGTGACACTCTTACTGGGAATACCACCCTCGATGCCGATAAACTCATCTTT. Amino acid sequence: CACDTLTGNTTLDADKLIF.

As concerns this clone: Since a far larger clone is one base different, this is likely a read error. J is TRDJ1 and V is TRDV2; 10 positions agree with TRDD3. This CDR3 contains 19 residues. V shed 3 bases, J shed 0 bases, and the junction held 15 bases outside the gene matches. The germline gives CDR1 GEAIGNYY, CDR2 EKD. CDR3: CACDAAVGGDTLYTDKLIF. As DNA, the CDR3 is TGTGCCTGTGACGCCGCTGTGGGGGGGGATACGCTGTACACCGATAAACTCATCTTT.

By frequency in the sample, this clone is medium-sized. The genes are TRDV1 and TRDJ1, with unresolved D. Trimming shortened V by 4 bases and J by 0 bases, and 18 bases separated the two germline ends. In germline, CDR1 is TSWWSYY, CDR2 QGS. The CDR3 consists of 17 residues. The CDR3 sequence is CALGGSLHVPYTDKLIF. In DNA, the CDR3 is TGTGCTCTTGGGGGCTCCCTCCACGTACCGTACACCGATAAACTCATCTTT.

In its sample, this clone is medium-sized. The sample has other DNA sequences that encode this CDR3 too. The chain couples TRDV1 to TRDJ1, with D unclear. The germline V gene encodes CDR1 TSWWSYY and CDR2 QGS. The CDR3 totals 16 residues. V shed 2 bases and J shed 0 bases, with 13 bases lying between them. The CDR3 loop reads CALGEAGPSHTDKLIF. The CDR3 DNA follows: TGTGCTCTTGGGGAAGCCGGACCTAGCCACACCGATAAACTCATCTTT.

By proportion, this clone is large (0.1 to 1%). V is TRDV3 and J is TRDJ1; 10 nucleotides line up with TRDD3. With V trimmed by 3 bases and J by 0 bases, 10 bases remained unmatched. Germline V CDR1 and CDR2: TVYSNPD, GDNSRS (reference sequence). The CDR3 totals 16 residues. CDR3 coding DNA: TGTGCCTTCCATAGCGGGGGATACGGTGACACCGATAAACTCATCTTT. It encodes CAFHSGGYGDTDKLIF.

V gene TRDV1 combines with J gene TRDJ1; D is possibly TRDD3 (10 bases). Deletions cut 1 base from V and 7 bases from J, with 31 bases between. The CDR3 consists of 20 residues. From germline, CDR1 is TSWWSYY and CDR2 QGS. The CDR3 DNA reads as TGTGCTCTTGGGGAACACCAGGGAAACCTTCCTACTACTGGGGGATCTAAACTCATCTTT. Its protein is CALGEHQGNLPTTGGSKLIF.

This clone has only a few counts. A much larger clone differs by one base, so this may be a read error. V usage is TRDV1 and J usage is TRDJ1; D may be TRDD2 or TRDD3 (5 bases each). Germline V gene data show CDR1 as TSWWSYY and CDR2 as QGS. V was clipped by 1 base and J by 3 bases, with 21 bases between them. This CDR3 has 18 residues. The CDR3 sequence is CALGEPYGLEDISDKLIF. For the CDR3, the DNA is TGTGCTCTTGGGGAACCCTACGGACTGGAGGATATATCCGATAAACTCATCTTT.

For this clone: The protein in TCRdb stems from a much larger clone and differs at residue 14 from this DNA's translation, likely a read error; here the protein is translated from the DNA. The CDR3 DNA reads TGTGCTCTTGGGCCCGGGGCACCTTCCTACCGGGGATACACCTCTTTGACAGCACAACTATTCTTT. This sequence encodes CALGPGAPSYRGYTSLTAQLFF. V gene TRDV1 combines with J gene TRDJ2, with D maybe TRDD2 (9 bases). Germline CDR1 is TSWWSYY and CDR2 is QGS. The CDR3 contains 22 residues.

Turning to this clone: Given a far larger clone just one base away, this is likely a sequencing read error. Other DNA sequences within the sample encode an identical CDR3. The J gene is TRDJ1, the V gene TRDV3; 11 nucleotides align to TRDD3. This CDR3 is built from 17 residues. V lost 5 bases and J lost 0; bases outside the gene matches: 14. From germline, CDR1 is TVYSNPD and CDR2 GDNSRS (reference sequence). The CDR3 sequence: CAAILGDMHPYTDKLIF. CDR3 in DNA: TGTGCCGCTATACTGGGGGATATGCACCCATACACCGATAAACTCATCTTT.

This clone was detected only a few times. TCRdb's protein, taken from a much larger clone, differs from this DNA's translation at residue 20, likely owing to a read error; the protein displayed comes from the DNA. The chain has TRDV2 and TRDJ3; 13 positions agree with TRDD3. Looked up from germline, CDR1 is GEAIGNYY and CDR2 is EKD. The CDR3 has 22 amino acids. CDR3 residues: CACDTGRNWGIRRPWDTRQVFF. Here the CDR3 DNA reads TGTGCCTGTGACACCGGAAGGAACTGGGGGATACGGCGACCCTGGGACACCCGACAGGTGTTTTTC.

In regard to this clone: The likely explanation is a read error, given a far larger clone one base away. The chain recombines TRDV2 with TRDJ1; tentatively, D is TRDD3 (5 bases). The germline V gene encodes CDR1 GEAIGNYY and CDR2 EKD. CDR3 length: 14 residues. Trimming left V 5 bases short and J 2 bases short, with 14 bases between. The CDR3 nucleotides are TGTGCCTGTGGCGCGGGATTGCGAACCGATAAACTCATCTTT. Translation: CACGAGLRTDKLIF.